This entry describes one TCR beta chain. Authors' processing steps: Using reference gene primer amplification, nucleated cell counts were estimated. Sequencing was performed with immunoSEQ multiplex PCR; in TCRdb, only in-frame clones are kept and a portion is missing. For V, J and clone size, that table is used; D and trimming come from the DNA. The repertoire holds around 200,000 clones, around 87% seen once, with about 2.6% in the top ten. The entry originates in a study of blood T cell repertoires in COVID-19. About the study: The study drew acute and convalescent COVID-19 samples from the United States, Italy and Spain. From T cells, B-cell-depleted T cells, or PBMCs came the material, which was cDNA or gDNA.

V was clipped by 4 bases and J by 0 bases, with 10 bases between them. The CDR3 runs 14 residues. Germline CDR1 is SGHDN and CDR2 is FVKESK. The V call is TRBV14, the J call TRBJ2-7, with a tentative D call TRBD1 (5 bases). This clonotype originated in a middle-aged man with active or convalescent COVID-19. Sequencing was performed on peripheral blood. The CDR3 is CASSPQGFSYEQYF. In nucleotides, the CDR3 is TGTGCCAGCAGCCCCCAGGGTTTCTCCTACGAGCAGTACTTC.